This T cell receptor beta chain was identified during a study of blood T cell repertoires in COVID-19. Study overall: The study drew acute and convalescent COVID-19 samples from the United States, Italy and Spain. Sample material is recorded as cDNA or gDNA derived from T cells, B-cell-depleted T cells, or PBMCs.

Original handling: Estimation of nucleated cell counts relied on the amplification of reference gene primers. The table came from immunoSEQ multiplex PCR; TCRdb's copy has only in-frame clones and leaves some out. V and J calls and clone size are given by that table; D and trimming were obtained from the DNA. The data hold about 200,000 clones, with approximately 87% observed a single time. Germline CDR1 SGDLS, CDR2 YYNGEE. J gave up 0 bases and V 7 bases, and 7 bases lay outside the gene matches. The CDR3 covers 14 residues. V gene TRBV9 combines with J gene TRBJ2-7; 7 nucleotides line up with TRBD2. The sample was peripheral blood. The TCR sequence derives from a man aged 55 to 70 who had recovered from COVID-19. CDR3 residues: CASGREPSSYEQYF. CDR3 coding DNA: TGTGCCAGCGGGCGGGAGCCCAGCTCCTACGAGCAGTACTTC.